This TCR beta chain is drawn from a study of T cell responses to AZD1222 COVID-19 vaccine (dated by TCRdb to the early 2020s). In terms of the full investigation: AZD1222 recipients with second doses at about 4 weeks or about 12 weeks were pooled, because spike-specific TCR depth and breadth did not differ between schedules. Trial participants were enrolled by age into subgroups of 18-55, 56-69 and 70-plus years, and 148, 28 and 57 TCR-sequenced participants, respectively, were included in these subgroups. TCR sequencing was performed for more than 230 trial participants, of whom 200 to 210 were given two doses of AZD1222 and some 26 were given two doses of MenACWY control vaccine.

A note on this clone: Its antigen is still unknown. The record has no base qualities; no much larger clone is one base away.

The CDR3 regions of human TCRbeta chains were analyzed by immunosequencing. The authors' pipeline ran thus. Repertoire TCRs were checked for matches against a reference library of SARS-CoV-2-specific TCRs that had been generated using the MIRA antigen-specificity platform. Breadth was defined as the fraction of unique TCRs that were SARS-CoV-2-associated. Depth was defined as the fraction of total T cells that were SARS-CoV-2-associated. Using the MIRA data, each spike-specific TCR was assigned both to the spike region to which the TCR was reactive and to a CD4 or CD8 class. Log10-transformed breadth and depth values were compared by one-way ANOVA with Sidak's multiple comparisons tests. TCRdb limited this immuneACCESS table to in-frame rearrangements with V and J called. A share of clones is missing; checked studies link under half to unresolved V genes, and the rest is unexplained. D and trimming come from the DNA, and the V and J calls and clone size come from that table. In this sample the table shows roughly 130,000 clones, 75% to 90% of which occur a single time. 1.4% to 1.5% of the sample is held by the ten biggest clonotypes.

What the time point label conveys for this sample: baseline before first vaccination. Vaccinee samples were obtained from the UK trials COV001 and COV002, which included a single-blind randomized controlled phase 2/3 trial of AZD1222 (ChAdOx1 nCoV-19) in healthy adults. For TCRbeta chain sequencing, PBMC samples were collected from trial participants at day 0 and at day 28 after the second dose. What the research found in general, with its limitations: A significant rise in spike-specific TCR breadth and depth was observed after two AZD1222 doses relative to day 0 and relative to MenACWY recipients. Because no day 14 peak-response samples were available, repertoires were characterized only after the peak T cell response. Participants were mostly white British, with more females than males. The authors suggested clonal diversity may have been underestimated. The 56-69-year group was small, and its depth increase did not reach significance, likely because of low power. Only five to seven AZD1222 recipients were SARS-CoV-2 seropositive at baseline, limiting conclusions about previously exposed vaccinees. Epitopes outside the regions mutated in the B.1.351 and B.1.1.7 variants were reportedly recognized by nearly half of the unique spike-specific TCRs. Vaccine-associated CD4 TCRs spanned the whole spike protein, with dominant responses in regions 160-218 and 743-854.

The material sequenced was peripheral blood, taken on day 0 of AZD1222 vaccination. The TCR sequence derives from an adult in good health.

The DNA sequence is given as TGTGCCAGCAGCTTAGGACGGGGGAATGAAAAACTGTTTTTT. This translates into CASSLGRGNEKLFF. In this chain, TRBV7-9 is recombined with TRBJ1-4, and the D gene may be TRBD1, 5 bases matching. There are 14 amino acids in the CDR3, from cysteine to phenylalanine inclusive. This entry keeps only the CDR3 DNA: 42 bases, framed from base 1. For CDR1 and CDR2, the germline V gene (reference sequence) lists SEHNR and FQNEAQ. V is reduced by 1 base and J by 5 bases, leaving a spacing of 8 bases between them.